This entry lists 3 T cell receptor beta chains sequenced from one sample in a study of identical twins. TCRdb reprocessed the 5' RACE reads with MiXCR, giving one entry per CDR3 protein. Among roughly 470,000 distinct CDR3 sequences, 14% were seen once, and the ten largest hold approximately 0.98%. The same sample was also used in a study of yellow fever vaccine responses in identical twins.

The sequenced sample consisted of CD4+ T cells sorted from blood. The receptor source for this set is a woman aged 18-35 years in good health.

The table lists this clonotype with many counts. The junction shows a germline mismatch at one end, possibly a read error. The V call is TRBV5-1, the J call TRBJ2-3, with D possibly called TRBD1 or TRBD2 (5 bases each). CDR1 is SGHRS and CDR2 is YFSETQ in the germline V gene. The CDR3 totals 14 residues. The CDR3 nucleotides are TGTGCCAGCAGTTTGACCGGGGCCACAGATACGCAGTATTTT. Encoded protein: CASSLTGATDTQYF.

The gene calls are TRBV5-8 and TRBJ2-7, with D tentatively TRBD2 (6 bases). Germline V gene lookup returns CDR1 SGHTS and CDR2 YDEGEE. Trimming pared 1 base from V and 5 bases from J, leaving 13 bases between. The CDR3 is made up of 14 amino acids. Written as DNA, the CDR3 is TGTGCCAGCAGCTTGACTGGTCTAGCGCACGAGCAGTACTTC. Encoded protein: CASSLTGLAHEQYF.

The sample holds a few counts of this clonotype. V and J are TRBV25-1 and TRBJ2-4; 8 nucleotides line up with TRBD2. The CDR3 is 14 residues long. After removal of 6 bases from V and 2 bases from J, the junction contained 3 bases not matched to a gene. Germline CDR1 and CDR2: MGHDK and SYGVNS. For the CDR3, the DNA is TGTGCCAGCAGCGGGGGGGGCACCAAAAACATTCAGTACTTC. This gives the protein CASSGGGTKNIQYF.